The 3 T cell receptor beta chains reported below all come from one sample, sequenced in a study of T cell changes during pregnancy in multiple sclerosis (dated by TCRdb to between 2018 and 2021). Libraries came from the immunoSEQ multiplex PCR assay. In its TCRdb copy, this immuneACCESS table keeps in-frame sequences only and misses some clones. Where compared with another copy, unresolved V genes explain less than half of these, and the others have no known cause. In this sample the table shows 56,000 or so clones, around nine tenths of which occur a single time. The ten largest clones represent more than 1.5% of the sample. This specimen consisted of peripheral blood, obtained after pregnancy. These receptors were collected from a female donor with multiple sclerosis, enrolled in a pregnancy study.

The chain joins TRBV7-9 to TRBJ2-3; the D gene is possibly TRBD2 (5 bases). Germline CDR1 and CDR2: SEHNR and FQNEAQ (reference sequence). This CDR3 spans 12 amino acids. Trimming removed 2 bases from V and 6 bases from J, with 6 bases in between. This CDR3 reads CASSLWEDTQYF. In DNA, the CDR3 is TGTGCCAGCAGCTTATGGGAGGATACGCAGTATTTT.

This clone appeared once. This chain links TRBV28 with TRBJ2-3, with 9 bases that match TRBD2. With 7 bases clipped from V and 5 bases from J, the junction kept 7 bases outside the gene matches. Germline V gene lookup returns CDR1 MDHEN and CDR2 SYDVKM. The CDR3 is 14 residues long. The CDR3 reads CASIPGLAGDTQYF. CDR3 nucleotide sequence: TGTGCCAGCATCCCGGGACTAGCAGGAGATACGCAGTATTTT.

The chain carries TRBV5-6 and TRBJ2-7; D gene uncertain. This CDR3 has 14 residues. Germline CDR1 is SGHDT and CDR2 is YYEEEE. The V end was cut by 1 base, the J end by 5 bases, with 13 bases between. The CDR3 DNA is TGTGCCAGCAGCTTGCCATACAGAGTCGACGAGCAGTACTTC. Amino acids: CASSLPYRVDEQYF.